This entry features one TCR beta chain sequence. Its antigen is as yet unknown. This specimen comes from a study of cytomegalovirus exposure and HLA in healthy donors. The PCR contained 60 Vbeta and 13 Jbeta primers. The assay was immunoSEQ multiplex PCR, and TCRdb's table has in-frame clones only and misses some. The repertoire holds some 150,000 clones, with 65% to 85% as singletons. This CDR3 contains 15 residues. V was pared by 4 bases and J by 4 bases, with 8 bases of the junction left unmatched. Germline CDR1 SGHRS, CDR2 YFSETQ. Study conclusions and caveats: When analyzed later, a missense DCLRE1C variant was found to be linked to TCR beta V- and J-gene trimming. Some V segments (TRBV6-2 and TRBV6-3 among them) were excluded as indistinguishable. A list of approximately 150 TCR beta chains associated with cytomegalovirus was given.

The specimen was PBMCs. The clonotype originates from a man younger than 30 in good health and CMV-seronegative. The chain links TRBV5-1 to TRBJ2-3; 8 nucleotides agree with TRBD2. CDR3 DNA: TGCGCCAGCAGCAATAGCGGGGTTAGCTCAGATACGCAGTATTTT. It yields the protein CASSNSGVSSDTQYF. The full variable domain, its missing parts supplied by reference TRBV5-1 and TRBJ2-3, is KAGVTQTPRYLIKTRGQQVTLSCSPISGHRSVSWYQQTPGQGLQFLFEYFSETQRNKGNFPGRFSGRQFSNSRSEMNVSTLELGDSALYLCASSNSGVSSDTQYFGPGTRLTVL.